A selection of T cell receptor beta chains follows, all from one sample in a study of T cell responses to AZD1222 COVID-19 vaccine. Only in-frame clones appear in the TCRdb table, and some are missing; sequencing was by immunoSEQ multiplex PCR. The data contain 130,000 or so clones, about 86% of them singletons. Source: peripheral blood, taken on day 0 of AZD1222 vaccination. The receptors come from an adult in good health. Both conserved end residues are part of each CDR3. D genes are given only for firm matches. Where a row states a size, it is once, few, many or the class of an expanded clone; other rows omit it.

CDR3 DNA: TGTGCCAGCAGCCGCCTAGGGACTAGCGGGAGGGATACGCAGTATTTT
CDR3 protein: CASSRLGTSGRDTQYF
J gene: TRBJ2-3
V gene: TRBV7-9
CDR3 length: 16
clone size: NA
D gene: TRBD2

CDR3 DNA: TGTGCCAGCAGCCAAGCGGGTGGCAGGGGGTCTGGCTACACCTTC
CDR3 protein: CASSQAGGRGSGYTF
J gene: TRBJ1-2
V gene: TRBV3-1/TRBV3-2
CDR3 length: 15
clone size: NA
D gene: TRBD1

CDR3 DNA: TGTGCCAGTAGACAAAACAGGTTTGTTAATCAGCCCCAGCATTTT
CDR3 protein: CASRQNRFVNQPQHF
J gene: TRBJ1-5
V gene: TRBV19
CDR3 length: 15
clone size: few
D gene: NA

CDR3 DNA: TGTGCCAGCAGTGGGGAGGTCCAGGTGGGGCAGCCCCAGCATTTT
CDR3 protein: CASSGEVQVGQPQHF
J gene: TRBJ1-5
V gene: TRBV28
CDR3 length: 15
clone size: NA
D gene: NA

CDR3 DNA: TGCAGCGTTGAAGGGACAGGGCTGGGCAATGAGCAGTTCTTC
CDR3 protein: CSVEGTGLGNEQFF
J gene: TRBJ2-1
V gene: TRBV29-1
CDR3 length: 14
clone size: NA
D gene: TRBD1

CDR3 DNA: TGTGCCAGCTCACCGCGCCAGGCGCACACAGATACGCAGTATTTT
CDR3 protein: CASSPRQAHTDTQYF
J gene: TRBJ2-3
V gene: TRBV18
CDR3 length: 15
clone size: NA
D gene: NA

CDR3 DNA: TGCAGCGTTGAGGGACTAGCGGCACCGTCCAAACCATACGAGCAGTACTTC
CDR3 protein: CSVEGLAAPSKPYEQYF
J gene: TRBJ2-7
V gene: TRBV29-1
CDR3 length: 17
clone size: NA
D gene: TRBD2

CDR3 DNA: TGTGCCAGCTCCCAAAGAGAGGCAGGAGCTTTCTTT
CDR3 protein: CASSQREAGAFF
J gene: TRBJ1-1
V gene: TRBV7-9
CDR3 length: 12
clone size: once
D gene: NA

CDR3 DNA: TGTGCCTGGAGTACCGGGACTGGAAACACCATATATTTT
CDR3 protein: CAWSTGTGNTIYF
J gene: TRBJ1-3
V gene: TRBV30
CDR3 length: 13
clone size: few
D gene: NA

CDR3 DNA: TGCGCCAGCAGTGCGGCGGGAGGGGCGTGGGAGACCCAGTACTTC
CDR3 protein: CASSAAGGAWETQYF
J gene: TRBJ2-5
V gene: TRBV10-2
CDR3 length: 15
clone size: NA
D gene: TRBD2

CDR3 DNA: TGTGCCACCAGTGATTGGGGGTATGGCTACACCTTC
CDR3 protein: CATSDWGYGYTF
J gene: TRBJ1-2
V gene: TRBV24-1
CDR3 length: 12
clone size: once
D gene: NA

CDR3 DNA: TGCGCCAGCAGCCAAGATCGCATAATGAACACTGAAGCTTTCTTT
CDR3 protein: CASSQDRIMNTEAFF
J gene: TRBJ1-1
V gene: TRBV4-3
CDR3 length: 15
clone size: few
D gene: NA

CDR3 DNA: TGTGCCACCAGCTCACCCGGCACAGGGCAGAACACTGAAGCTTTCTTT
CDR3 protein: CATSSPGTGQNTEAFF
J gene: TRBJ1-1
V gene: TRBV15
CDR3 length: 16
clone size: NA
D gene: NA

CDR3 DNA: TGTGCCAGCAGCCAAGCGAGAGGGGATGATGAAAAACTGTTTTTT
CDR3 protein: CASSQARGDDEKLFF
J gene: TRBJ1-4
V gene: TRBV3-1/TRBV3-2
CDR3 length: 15
clone size: NA
D gene: NA

CDR3 DNA: TGTGCCATCAGTGCTGACAGGGCGCCTGAGCAGTTCTTC
CDR3 protein: CAISADRAPEQFF
J gene: TRBJ2-1
V gene: TRBV10-3
CDR3 length: 13
clone size: NA
D gene: TRBD1

CDR3 DNA: TGTGCCAGCAGCGTCGCGCGGGGGGCGTCTGGCTACACCTTC
CDR3 protein: CASSVARGASGYTF
J gene: TRBJ1-2
V gene: TRBV3-1/TRBV3-2
CDR3 length: 14
clone size: NA
D gene: NA

CDR3 DNA: TGTGCCAGCAGTTACCCCCAGGGAGTGGTCGGCGCTGAAGCTTTCTTT
CDR3 protein: CASSYPQGVVGAEAFF
J gene: TRBJ1-1
V gene: TRBV6-2/TRBV6-3
CDR3 length: 16
clone size: NA
D gene: NA

CDR3 DNA: TGTGCCAGCAGCCTGGACATAACTGGAAACACCATATATTTT
CDR3 protein: CASSLDITGNTIYF
J gene: TRBJ1-3
V gene: TRBV6-5
CDR3 length: 14
clone size: NA
D gene: NA

CDR3 DNA: TGTGCCAGCTCACCAGGGACTCAGGGGTCAGCTTTCTTT
CDR3 protein: CASSPGTQGSAFF
J gene: TRBJ1-1
V gene: TRBV18
CDR3 length: 13
clone size: NA
D gene: NA

CDR3 DNA: TGTGCCAGCATCACTCGCTCGGGGACAGATACGCAGTATTTT
CDR3 protein: CASITRSGTDTQYF
J gene: TRBJ2-3
V gene: TRBV7-2
CDR3 length: 14
clone size: NA
D gene: NA

CDR3 DNA: TGTGCCAGCAGTGAGACCCCGTCCGAAGGGGATACGCAGTATTTT
CDR3 protein: CASSETPSEGDTQYF
J gene: TRBJ2-3
V gene: TRBV6-4
CDR3 length: 15
clone size: NA
D gene: NA

CDR3 DNA: TGTGCCTGGAGTGTCCTTTATCCTAGCGGGAGGTCGGGCTACAATGAGCAGTTCTTC
CDR3 protein: CAWSVLYPSGRSGYNEQFF
J gene: TRBJ2-1
V gene: TRBV30
CDR3 length: 19
clone size: NA
D gene: TRBD2

CDR3 DNA: TGTGCCAGCAGTGAGCAGGGAAGGCAGGATGGCTACACCTTC
CDR3 protein: CASSEQGRQDGYTF
J gene: TRBJ1-2
V gene: TRBV2
CDR3 length: 14
clone size: NA
D gene: NA

CDR3 DNA: TGCGCCAGCAGCCCGGACAGTACTCAAGAGACCCAGTACTTC
CDR3 protein: CASSPDSTQETQYF
J gene: TRBJ2-5
V gene: TRBV5-1
CDR3 length: 14
clone size: NA
D gene: NA

CDR3 DNA: TGTGCCAGCAGTACCCCCCGACAGCCCCAGCATTTT
CDR3 protein: CASSTPRQPQHF
J gene: TRBJ1-5
V gene: TRBV6-2/TRBV6-3
CDR3 length: 12
clone size: NA
D gene: NA

CDR3 DNA: TGCAGCGTTCATACAGGGGCCTACGAGCAGTACTTC
CDR3 protein: CSVHTGAYEQYF
J gene: TRBJ2-7
V gene: TRBV29-1
CDR3 length: 12
clone size: NA
D gene: TRBD1

CDR3 DNA: TGTGCCTGGAGTGTACGGGGAAGGGCGGACACTGAAGCTTTCTTT
CDR3 protein: CAWSVRGRADTEAFF
J gene: TRBJ1-1
V gene: TRBV30
CDR3 length: 15
clone size: NA
D gene: NA

CDR3 DNA: TGTGCCAGCTACTCTCCGAACCAAGAGACCCAGTACTTC
CDR3 protein: CASYSPNQETQYF
J gene: TRBJ2-5
V gene: TRBV6-4
CDR3 length: 13
clone size: NA
D gene: NA

CDR3 DNA: TGTGCCATCAGTGAGTCGTGGAGGGAGACCCGCAATGAGCAGTTCTTC
CDR3 protein: CAISESWRETRNEQFF
J gene: TRBJ2-1
V gene: TRBV10-3
CDR3 length: 16
clone size: NA
D gene: NA